This T cell receptor beta chain was sequenced during a study of blood T cell repertoires in COVID-19. Study-level background: COVID-19 samples from acute and convalescent phases originated in the United States, Italy and Spain. Sample material is recorded as cDNA or gDNA derived from T cells, B-cell-depleted T cells, or PBMCs.

The CDR3 consists of 14 residues. Trimming cost V 2 bases and J 6 bases; bases outside gene matches: 4. The germline V gene encodes CDR1 MNHEY and CDR2 SVGEGT. Original analysis: It was from reference gene primer amplification that nucleated cell counts were estimated. Profiled with immunoSEQ multiplex PCR; TCRdb holds only in-frame clones, not every one. The DNA gave D and trimming, while V, J and clone size come from that table. The sample shows roughly 180,000 clones, roughly 84% of them seen only once. The chain recombines TRBV6-2 or TRBV6-3 with TRBJ2-1, with 7 bases aligning to TRBD2. The origin of this receptor is a man between 60 and 75 years old who had recovered from COVID-19. Sequencing input: peripheral blood. CDR3 residues: CASSYQAGSNEQFF. The CDR3 region has the DNA TGTGCCAGCAGTTACCAAGCGGGGAGCAATGAGCAGTTCTTC.